This TCR beta chain was captured by sequencing in a study of T cell repertoires in cytomegalovirus infection. About the study: From public TCR beta signatures came an indication of both CMV infection and matching HLA type. Study outcomes and limitations: HLA-C-restricted CMV-specific TCR beta clonotypes were dominant in the ex vivo response.

TCRdb fed the reads into MiXCR, producing one record per CDR3 protein. The sample gives hundreds of thousands of distinct CDR3 sequences, 9% to 9.5% of which show up once; about 4.5% is in the top ten. Notes on this clonotype: Its antigen remains unidentified.

The origin of this receptor is a human donor in good health (CMV status not recorded). Some clones in this sample may be carry-over from other donors' samples. Sequenced sample: PBMCs.

The DNA for the CDR3 is TGTGCCAGCAGGCATTCCGGACAGGGGGAGACCCAGTACTTC. Translated: CASRHSGQGETQYF. The J gene is TRBJ2-5, the V gene TRBV7-2; 9 nucleotides match TRBD1. The J segment lost 5 bases and the V segment lost 6 bases, leaving 7 bases of the junction unmatched. The length of the CDR3 is 14 residues. Looked up from germline, CDR1 is SGHTA and CDR2 is FQGNSA.